One T cell receptor beta chain is described in this entry. Its antigen is currently unknown. After isolation, RNA underwent reverse transcription to generate cDNA as the sequencing template. Generated by immunoSEQ multiplex PCR, the TCRdb table keeps only in-frame clones and is missing some. The data contain around 270,000 clones, roughly 60% of them singletons. The data originate from a study of CD8+ T cells in alopecia areata. At the level of the study: Tofacitinib dosing lasted 6 to 18 months, which was then followed by 6 months off drug. Whole-study findings and limits: TCR sharing across patients was less clear than in mice, possibly HLA-related. Higher clonality than in normal scalp was seen in lesional scalp, especially alopecia totalis/universalis.

V trimming: 7 bases; J trimming: 10 bases; junction bases outside the gene matches: 12. Germline assignment: CDR1 SNHLY and CDR2 FYNNEI. The CDR3 has 15 residues. The treatment was: oral pan-JAK inhibitor, 5-10 mg twice daily. Lesional scalp punch biopsies and peripheral blood came from alopecia areata patients. The clonotype originates from a human donor with alopecia areata. V and J are TRBV2 and TRBJ1-6, with 8 bases aligning to TRBD1. The sample was CD4+ T cells sorted from blood, taken at week 24, from a patient treated with tofacitinib. CDR3 sequence: CASKPGTGSGSPLHF. In nucleotides, the CDR3 is TGTGCCAGCAAGCCGGGGACAGGCTCTGGGTCACCCCTCCACTTT.